The entry below gives a single T cell receptor beta chain sequence along with its context. Other nucleotide sequences from this sample produce the same CDR3. This specimen belongs to a study of blood T cell repertoires in COVID-19. Clones were read by immunoSEQ multiplex PCR, and TCRdb kept only the in-frame ones, dropping some. This sample has about 300,000 clones, with 87% found just once. The sequence derives from a man younger than 35 with active or convalescent COVID-19. The sequenced sample consisted of peripheral blood.

CDR3 coding DNA: TGTGCCAGCAGTCCCCGGACAGGGCAAGAGACCCAGTACTTC. Its translation is CASSPRTGQETQYF. The chain has TRBV28 and TRBJ2-5; 8 bases fit TRBD1. CDR3 length equals 14 residues. Germline V gene sequence: CDR1 MDHEN, CDR2 SYDVKM. The V segment lost 5 bases and the J segment 2 bases; nucleotides outside the gene matches: 4.